These T cell receptor beta chains were read from a single sample in a study of blood T cell repertoires in COVID-19. Data came from immunoSEQ multiplex PCR; TCRdb stores just in-frame clones and leaves some out. This table has fewer than 250,000 clones, approximately 84% appearing once. What was sequenced was PBMCs or T cells enriched from blood (not recorded which). All receptors come from a woman aged 30 to 39 who had recovered from COVID-19. Both conserved end residues are part of each CDR3. A D gene is named only where the DNA matches it firmly. Clone sizes are given selectively: once, few, many, or a class where the clone is expanded.

size	J	V	D	CDR3	DNA
once	TRBJ2-2	TRBV4-2	TRBD1	CASSQRRTGGAGELFF	TGTGCCAGCAGCCAAAGGAGGACAGGGGGGGCCGGGGAGCTGTTTTTT
NA	TRBJ1-2	TRBV20-1	NA	CSATPRDGYTF	TGCAGTGCCACCCCCCGGGATGGCTACACCTTC
NA	TRBJ2-3	TRBV13	TRBD2	CASSDRTSGGNFVTQYF	TGTGCCAGCAGCGACCGAACTAGCGGGGGGAATTTTGTTACGCAGTATTTT
NA	TRBJ2-3	TRBV5-1	TRBD2	CASSFGLGYTQYF	TGCGCCAGCAGCTTCGGACTAGGGTATACGCAGTATTTT
NA	TRBJ2-7	TRBV27	TRBD2	CASSPRRGSSYEQYF	TGTGCCAGCAGTCCCCGGCGGGGGAGCTCCTACGAGCAGTACTTC
NA	TRBJ2-5	TRBV21-1	NA	CASPGQTYQETQYF	TGTGCCAGCCCCGGACAGACGTACCAAGAGACCCAGTACTTC
NA	TRBJ2-5	TRBV19	NA	CASSNHGVRARETQYF	TGTGCCAGTAGTAACCACGGGGTGAGGGCTCGGGAGACCCAGTACTTC
NA	TRBJ2-7	TRBV5-6	NA	CASSGSGSVGYEQYF	TGTGCCAGCAGCGGGAGCGGGTCCGTGGGGTACGAGCAGTACTTC
NA	TRBJ2-7	TRBV28	TRBD1	CASRGTGSYEQYF	TGTGCCAGCAGGGGGACAGGGTCCTACGAGCAGTACTTC
few	TRBJ2-5	TRBV11-2	TRBD2	CASSLTGLAGGQETQYF	TGTGCCAGCAGCTTAACGGGACTAGCGGGGGGGCAAGAGACCCAGTACTTC
few	TRBJ1-5	TRBV19	NA	CASRYRRAPNQPQHF	TGTGCCAGCCGCTACCGGAGGGCTCCCAATCAGCCCCAGCATTTT
NA	TRBJ1-6	TRBV20-1	NA	CSASRGQLVFSPLHF	TGCAGTGCTAGTCGTGGACAGCTAGTCTTTTCACCCCTCCACTTT
NA	TRBJ1-1	TRBV24-1	NA	CATSDPPNTEAFF	TGTGCCACCAGTGACCCTCCTAACACTGAAGCTTTCTTT
once	TRBJ2-1	TRBV6-5	TRBD1	CASSYQPGQGPNEQFF	TGTGCCAGCAGTTACCAGCCGGGACAGGGACCGAATGAGCAGTTCTTC
NA	TRBJ1-2	TRBV10-1	NA	CASSGIYGYTF	TGCGCCAGCAGTGGTATCTATGGCTACACCTTC
NA	TRBJ2-7	TRBV9	NA	CASSTQGYEQYF	TGTGCCAGCAGCACACAGGGCTACGAGCAGTACTTC
NA	TRBJ2-1	TRBV11-2	NA	CASSLWDSTDNEQFF	TGTGCCAGCAGCTTATGGGACTCGACTGACAATGAGCAGTTCTTC
NA	TRBJ1-1	TRBV5-5	NA	CASSSIRGVNTEAFF	TGTGCCAGCAGCTCGATCCGGGGGGTGAACACTGAAGCTTTCTTT
NA	TRBJ2-5	TRBV19	TRBD1	CASSIVWTGQVLWTQYF	TGTGCCAGTAGTATCGTTTGGACAGGTCAGGTTTTATGGACCCAGTACTTC
once	TRBJ1-1	TRBV19	NA	CAASVEFMNTEAFF	TGTGCCGCGTCGGTCGAATTCATGAACACTGAAGCTTTCTTT
NA	TRBJ2-1	TRBV2	TRBD2	CASSTRLAGSYNEQFF	TGTGCCAGCAGTACTAGACTAGCGGGCTCCTACAATGAGCAGTTCTTC
NA	TRBJ1-1	TRBV27	NA	CANKGGGRMNTEAFF	TGTGCCAACAAAGGGGGGGGCAGAATGAACACTGAAGCTTTCTTT
NA	TRBJ2-1	TRBV7-8	TRBD2	CASSLGRLAGGDLNEQFF	TGTGCCAGCAGCTTAGGGAGACTAGCGGGGGGGGACCTGAATGAGCAGTTCTTC
NA	TRBJ2-7	TRBV2	TRBD2	CASFGLASYEQYF	TGTGCCAGCTTCGGACTAGCCTCCTACGAGCAGTACTTC
NA	TRBJ2-1	TRBV29-1	NA	CSVVGIRGFSGNEQFF	TGCAGCGTTGTAGGGATTCGGGGGTTTAGTGGCAATGAGCAGTTCTTC
NA	TRBJ2-2	TRBV24-1	TRBD1	CATREGQGVRPNTGELFF	TGTGCCACCAGGGAGGGACAGGGGGTGCGACCGAACACCGGGGAGCTGTTTTTT
NA	TRBJ1-6	TRBV20-1	NA	CSASGSSYNSPLHF	TGCAGTGCTAGTGGGAGCTCCTATAATTCACCCCTCCACTTT
NA	TRBJ1-1	TRBV21-1	NA	CASGIGTIKNTEAFF	TGTGCCAGCGGGATAGGGACAATTAAGAACACTGAAGCTTTCTTT
few	TRBJ1-2	TRBV5-1	TRBD1	CASSYSGTDNYGYTF	TGCGCCAGCAGCTATTCCGGGACAGATAACTATGGCTACACCTTC
NA	TRBJ2-1	TRBV2	TRBD2	CASSAGGYNEQFF	TGTGCCAGCAGTGCGGGAGGCTACAATGAGCAGTTCTTC
NA	TRBJ2-1	TRBV28	NA	CASSVPGDEQFF	TGTGCCAGCAGTGTCCCAGGGGATGAGCAGTTCTTC
NA	TRBJ2-5	TRBV5-1	NA	CASSLGERQETQYF	TGCGCCAGCAGCCTCGGGGAGAGGCAGGAGACCCAGTACTTC
NA	TRBJ1-1	TRBV7-3	NA	CASSEELNTEAFF	TGTGCCAGCAGCGAGGAATTGAACACTGAAGCTTTCTTT
NA	TRBJ1-2	TRBV10-1	NA	CASSGEPLGGGYTF	TGCGCCAGCAGTGGGGAACCCCTCGGGGGTGGCTACACCTTC
NA	TRBJ1-2	TRBV2	TRBD1	CASGRVDRAGYTF	TGTGCCAGCGGTCGCGTGGACAGGGCTGGCTACACCTTC
NA	TRBJ1-4	TRBV10-3	NA	CAISESRGETATNEKLFF	TGTGCCATCAGTGAGTCCCGGGGGGAGACTGCAACTAATGAAAAACTGTTTTTT
NA	TRBJ2-2	TRBV7-8	NA	CASTPGAGELFF	TGTGCCAGCACCCCGGGGGCCGGGGAGCTGTTTTTT
NA	TRBJ1-2	TRBV6-5	TRBD1	CASRQDRGQGYTF	TGTGCCAGCAGACAGGACAGGGGCCAGGGCTACACCTTC
NA	TRBJ2-3	TRBV10-3	NA	CAIQPNSFSDTQYF	TGTGCCATCCAACCAAACAGCTTTTCTGATACGCAGTATTTT
NA	TRBJ1-1	TRBV27	NA	CASSFGGNTEAFF	TGTGCCAGCAGTTTTGGGGGCAACACTGAAGCTTTCTTT
NA	TRBJ2-5	TRBV11-2	NA	CASSLGAGETQYF	TGTGCCAGCAGCTTAGGCGCAGGGGAGACCCAGTACTTC
few	TRBJ1-5	TRBV6-4	NA	CASNPGHINQPQHF	TGTGCCAGCAACCCGGGACACATCAATCAGCCCCAGCATTTT
NA	TRBJ1-2	TRBV2	TRBD1	CASSEAGGPQSYTF	TGTGCCAGCAGTGAAGCAGGGGGCCCTCAAAGCTACACCTTC
NA	TRBJ2-1	TRBV18	NA	CASSPNSRRASEQFF	TGTGCCAGCTCACCAAACAGCAGGAGGGCCAGTGAGCAGTTCTTC
NA	TRBJ1-4	TRBV6-2/TRBV6-3	NA	CASSYGPGLANEKLFF	TGTGCCAGCAGTTACGGTCCAGGTCTAGCCAATGAAAAACTGTTTTTT
NA	TRBJ1-2	TRBV12-3/TRBV12-4	NA	CASREASNYGYTF	TGTGCCAGCAGAGAAGCTTCGAACTATGGCTACACCTTC
once	TRBJ1-1	TRBV7-3	TRBD1	CASSLGQGAVIEAFF	TGTGCCAGCAGCTTGGGGCAGGGGGCCGTGATTGAAGCTTTCTTT
NA	TRBJ1-4	TRBV27	NA	CASRKNEKLFF	TGTGCCAGCAGAAAGAATGAGAAACTGTTTTTT
NA	TRBJ2-5	TRBV9	NA	CASSVAPGGGGETQYF	TGTGCCAGCAGCGTAGCTCCCGGGGGAGGGGGAGAGACCCAGTACTTC
NA	TRBJ2-6	TRBV5-5	TRBD1	CASSVQGIGANVLTF	TGTGCCAGCAGTGTACAGGGGATCGGGGCCAACGTCCTGACTTTC
NA	TRBJ1-3	TRBV3-1/TRBV3-2	TRBD1	CASSQSPGTARSGNTIYF	TGTGCCAGCAGCCAAAGTCCCGGGACAGCCCGCTCTGGAAACACCATATATTTT